This TCR beta chain is from a study of T-cell reconstitution after alpha-beta-depleted transplantation in children (dated by TCRdb to the mid-2010s). For context, the study as a whole: T-cell immune reconstitution after TCRalphabeta/CD19-depleted allogeneic hematopoietic cell transplantation in children was quantitatively tracked in the study by means of TCR repertoire profiling. Study-wide conclusions, independent of this receptor: In some patients, the high TCRbeta diversity seen at day 60 was put down to recipient T cells and intrathymic progenitors that had survived conditioning. About two months after transplant, the apparently early recovery of alphabetaT-cell counts reportedly depended on just several hundred clones that had expanded rapidly and came from non-depleted graft cells. Hyperexpanded clone frequencies declined over subsequent months; after one year, T-cell counts and TCRbeta diversity were mostly attributed to newly produced T cells.

What the treatment or condition label conveys for this sample: allogeneic hematopoietic cell transplantation with graft depleted of TCRalphabeta T cells and CD19 B cells. Transplant recipients were children who received TCRalphabeta/CD19-depleted allogeneic hematopoietic cell grafts. Library preparation employed PCR. Sequenced using an Illumina HiSeq 2500. To normalize quantification of the TCRbeta repertoire, the TCR libraries were built with molecular barcoding that relied on unique molecular identifiers. The raw public data were reprocessed by TCRdb itself: fastp quality trimming at Q25, MiXCR clonotype calling, in-frame beta chains only. Under each unique CDR3 protein, matching rows form one entry showing the most common genes and DNA. The sample table contains around 300,000 distinct CDR3 sequences; only one count was recorded for around 25% of them. The top ten hold 11% of the sample. This clonotype appeared a few times. Its antigen is unknown. No base quality information exists; no much larger clone differs at one position.

This TCR was sampled from a male patient under 18 who had a stem cell transplant for acute lymphoblastic leukemia, so the T cells may come from the graft donor. The sample was PBMCs, mostly from graft donor cells, taken 180 days after TCRalphabeta/CD19-depleted stem cell transplant.

The CDR3 corresponds to CASSYSIVSTYEQYF. The DNA sequence follows: TGTGCCAGCAGTTACTCGATCGTATCCACCTACGAGCAGTACTTC. Here the chain combines TRBV6-5 and TRBJ2-7, with the D gene call left open. Cut back by 0 bases and 2 bases, the V and J ends lie 11 bases apart. The germline V gene provides CDR1 MNHEY and CDR2 SVGAGI. The CDR3, from cysteine to phenylalanine, totals 15 residues. This entry keeps only the CDR3 DNA: 45 bases, framed from base 1.